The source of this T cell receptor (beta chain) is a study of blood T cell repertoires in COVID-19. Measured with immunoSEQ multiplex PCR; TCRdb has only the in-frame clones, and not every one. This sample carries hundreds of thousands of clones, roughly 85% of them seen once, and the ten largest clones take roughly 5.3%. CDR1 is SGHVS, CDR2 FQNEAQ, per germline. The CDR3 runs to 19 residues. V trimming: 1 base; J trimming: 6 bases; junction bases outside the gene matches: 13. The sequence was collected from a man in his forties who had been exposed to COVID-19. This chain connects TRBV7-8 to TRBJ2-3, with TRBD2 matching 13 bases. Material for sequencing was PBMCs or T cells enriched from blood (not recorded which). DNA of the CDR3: TGTGCCAGCAGCTTAGTTCGGGGACTAGCGGGAACCCTAGAGGATACGCAGTATTTT. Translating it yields CASSLVRGLAGTLEDTQYF.